One sample yielded the 12 T cell receptor beta chains listed below, sequenced in a study of OX40 agonist ivuxolimab in advanced cancers. This table comes from immunoSEQ multiplex PCR, and its TCRdb copy is limited to in-frame clones, with some not included. The table shows 59,000 or so clones, with 82% occurring only once. Sequenced here: CD4+ or CD8+ T cells sorted from blood, sampled in a trial of the OX40 agonist ivuxolimab. All receptors derive from an adult with an advanced solid tumor such as melanoma, head and neck, liver or kidney cancer.

The chain is built from TRBV4-2 and TRBJ1-5; D is ambiguous. Germline assignment: CDR1 LGHNA and CDR2 YNFKEQ. The CDR3 is 16 amino acids. V was trimmed by 5 bases and J by 4 bases, leaving 18 bases between them. As DNA, the CDR3 is TGTGCCAGCAGCTTGTTTGAGGGTCAGAGAAATCAGCCCCAGCATTTT. Residues: CASSLFEGQRNQPQHF.

This clone appeared a single time. The CDR3 DNA reads as TGCGCCAGCAGCCCCCAATGGGGGTCTGGGGCCAACGTCCTGACTTTC. It codes for CASSPQWGSGANVLTF. The V gene is TRBV4-3, the J gene TRBJ2-6; perhaps D is TRBD1 or TRBD2 (5 bases each). From germline, CDR1 is LGHNA and CDR2 YSLEER. Between the trimmed V and J ends, which lost 4 bases and 1 base, there was a span of 11 bases. The CDR3 totals 16 residues.

The chain combines TRBV7-8 with TRBJ1-2; D might be TRBD1 (5 bases). Deletions cut 1 base from V and 4 bases from J, with 10 bases between. Germline CDR1 is SGHVS and CDR2 is FQNEAQ. There are 14 residues in the CDR3. The DNA of the CDR3 is TGTGCCAGCAGCTTAGAAATGGACATCTATGGCTACACCTTC. Amino acids: CASSLEMDIYGYTF.

The V gene is TRBV5-4, the J gene TRBJ1-2; TRBD1 matches at 9 bases. Germline CDR1 and CDR2: SGHNT and YYREEE (reference sequence). This CDR3 has 16 amino acids. The V segment lost 2 bases and the J segment 6 bases; nucleotides outside the gene matches: 11. The CDR3 region is CASSFGRDRDLDGYTF. The CDR3 nucleotides read TGTGCCAGCAGCTTTGGGCGGGACAGGGACCTAGATGGCTACACCTTC.

This clone occurred a few times. V gene TRBV19 combines with J gene TRBJ1-5, with 10 positions matching TRBD1. V dropped 4 bases and J dropped 6; count of bases not matched to a gene: 6. This CDR3 is 15 amino acids long. Germline V gene lookup returns CDR1 LNHDA and CDR2 SQIVND (reference sequence). The CDR3 is CASSRSTGGVQPQHF. CDR3 sequence (DNA): TGTGCCAGTAGTAGATCGACAGGGGGCGTTCAGCCCCAGCATTTT.

The sample holds a few counts of this clone. V is TRBV18 and J is TRBJ2-7, with D possibly being TRBD1 (6 bases). The V gene lost 3 bases and the J gene lost 1 base, with 7 bases spanning the gap. The CDR3 covers 13 residues. Germline CDR1 reads KGHSH; CDR2 reads LQKENI. The chain's CDR3 is CASSPGTSYEQYF. The DNA for the CDR3 is TGTGCCAGCTCACCCGGGACATCCTACGAGCAGTACTTC.

The V and J genes are TRBV27 and TRBJ1-4; D is unresolved. The CDR3 contains 13 residues. With 6 bases removed from V and 7 bases from J, the gap between germline ends came to 12 bases. Germline CDR1 and CDR2: MNHEY and SMNVEV (reference sequence). In nucleotides, the CDR3 is TGTGCCAGCAGGCCCGACAACCGTGAAAAACTGTTTTTT. Protein: CASRPDNREKLFF.

This sequence joins TRBV11-2 and TRBJ2-7; no definite D call. This CDR3 contains 13 residues. In germline, CDR1 is SGHAT, CDR2 FQNNGV. V dropped 1 base and J dropped 2 bases, with 6 bases sitting between them. CDR3 in DNA: TGTGCCAGCAGCTTAGCACAGCCCTACGAGCAGTACTTC. Protein product: CASSLAQPYEQYF.

The rearrangement joins TRBV6-1 to TRBJ1-1, with TRBD1 identical over 7 bases. Germline loops: CDR1 MNHNS, CDR2 SASEGT. V lost 4 bases and J lost 5; bases outside the gene matches: 16. This CDR3 is built from 17 residues. In DNA, the CDR3 is TGTGCCAGCAGTGTGCGAGGGTCGACAGGGTTGGGGACTGAAGCTTTCTTT. Translation gives CASSVRGSTGLGTEAFF.

The rearrangement links TRBV30 to TRBJ2-3; 11 bases agree with TRBD2. Per germline, CDR1 GTSNPN and CDR2 SVGIG (reference sequence). This CDR3 region has 14 residues. V was clipped by 2 bases and J by 7 bases; unmatched bases: 5. The CDR3: CAWSPLAGGHTQYF. For the CDR3, the DNA is TGTGCCTGGAGTCCGCTAGCGGGAGGTCATACGCAGTATTTT.

V gene TRBV7-2 combines with J gene TRBJ2-2; 10 bases are a match to TRBD2. With V trimmed by 5 bases and J by 7 bases, 10 bases remained unmatched. From germline, CDR1 is SGHTA and CDR2 FQGNSA. CDR3 length equals 16 residues. CDR3 in DNA: TGTGCCAGCAGCCAAACCCCTAGCGGGAGTTACGGGGAGCTGTTTTTT. Translation: CASSQTPSGSYGELFF.

V usage is TRBV29-1 and J usage is TRBJ2-7, with D possibly matching TRBD1 (6 bases). The CDR3 length is 13 residues. With 0 bases removed from V and 6 bases from J, the gap between germline ends came to 12 bases. From germline, CDR1 is SQVTM and CDR2 ANQGSEA. CDR3: CSVEDTGSGEQYF. The DNA of the CDR3 is TGCAGCGTTGAAGATACAGGGTCCGGCGAGCAGTACTTC.